This T cell receptor beta chain was recovered during a study of T-cell reconstitution after alpha-beta-depleted transplantation in children. This clonotype was observed many times. Germline V CDR1 and CDR2: MNHEY, SVGAGI. Trimming cost V 5 bases and J 7 bases, with 14 bases left between them. This CDR3 is built from 14 residues. During its preparation, the TCRbeta library received unique molecular identifiers. TCRdb reanalysed the PCR reads using MiXCR and keeps one entry per CDR3 protein. The sample holds around 200,000 distinct CDR3 sequences; around 10% are singletons and the top ten take about 6.2%.

This specimen consisted of PBMCs from the stem cell graft donor, obtained from the stem cell graft. The sequence was collected from a human donor who donated a stem cell graft to a child with acute lymphoblastic leukemia. The J gene is TRBJ1-4, the V gene TRBV6-5, with D perhaps TRBD1 (6 bases). The CDR3 here is CASSRGGASEKLFF. The CDR3 DNA is TGTGCCAGCAGTCGGGGGGGGGCAAGTGAAAAACTGTTTTTT.